A single sample gave rise to the 25 T cell receptor beta chains below, sequenced in a study of graft-versus-host responses after intestinal transplantation. Assay: immunoSEQ multiplex PCR; the TCRdb copy retains only in-frame clones and omits some. The sample has roughly 45,000 clones; just under 95% are singletons. The starting material was PBMCs, obtained 335 days after intestinal transplant. The source is a human patient who received an intestinal transplant, so some T cells may come from the graft donor.

The DNA of the CDR3 is TGTGCCTGGAACCTTTGGGGCGGCCTCTCTGGAAACACCATATATTTT. Its translation: CAWNLWGGLSGNTIYF. The rearrangement uses TRBV30 and TRBJ1-3, with a possible D match to TRBD1 (5 bases). V was trimmed by 4 bases and J by 0 bases, leaving 16 bases between them. CDR1 and CDR2 (germline): GTSNPN, SVGIG (reference sequence). There are 16 residues in the CDR3. The full variable domain, completed using reference TRBV30 and TRBJ1-3, is SQTIHQWPATLVQPVGSPLSLECTVEGTSNPNLYWYRQAAGRGLQLLFYSVGIGQISSEVPQNLSASRPQDRQFILSSKKLLLSDSGFYLCAWNLWGGLSGNTIYFGEGSWLTVV.

The chain couples TRBV30 to TRBJ2-5; 10 nucleotides line up with TRBD2. Germline lookup yields CDR1 GTSNPN and CDR2 SVGIG (reference sequence). The V gene end was trimmed by 0 bases and the J gene end by 3 bases; junction bases not matched to a gene: 7. The CDR3 length is 16 residues. CDR3 in amino acids: CAWSVLVLAGKETQYF. CDR3 in DNA: TGTGCCTGGAGTGTACTAGTACTAGCGGGGAAAGAGACCCAGTACTTC.

This clone was seen just once. Other DNA sequences from this sample encode an identical CDR3 as well. The genes are TRBV6-1 and TRBJ2-7; the match to TRBD1 covers 7 bases. CDR1 is MNHNS and CDR2 is SASEGT in the germline V gene. This CDR3 comprises 14 residues. V trimming: 3 bases; J trimming: 4 bases; junction bases outside the gene matches: 6. The CDR3 bases are TGTGCCAGCAGTGATAGAGGGGGCCGGTACGAGCAGTACTTC. It encodes CASSDRGGRYEQYF.

The V gene is TRBV30, the J gene TRBJ2-1, with 8 bases lining up with TRBD1. With V trimmed by 0 bases and J by 5 bases, 6 bases remained unmatched. Germline-derived CDR1 and CDR2 are GTSNPN and SVGIG (reference sequence). The CDR3 runs 15 residues. The CDR3 is CAWSVGQGGHNEQFF. CDR3 DNA: TGTGCCTGGAGTGTAGGACAGGGTGGGCACAATGAGCAGTTCTTC.

This chain uses TRBV5-1 with TRBJ2-5; D is ambiguous. Trimming took 2 bases from V and 1 from J, leaving 9 bases between them. The CDR3 sequence is 14 residues long. Germline-derived CDR1 and CDR2 are SGHRS and YFSETQ. For the CDR3, the DNA is TGCGCCAGCAGCTTCTCGGTACTCCAAGAGACCCAGTACTTC. Amino acid sequence: CASSFSVLQETQYF. Full variable domain (rest looked up from reference TRBV5-1 and TRBJ2-5): KAGVTQTPRYLIKTRGQQVTLSCSPISGHRSVSWYQQTPGQGLQFLFEYFSETQRNKGNFPGRFSGRQFSNSRSEMNVSTLELGDSALYLCASSFSVLQETQYFGPGTRLLVL.

The J gene is TRBJ2-1, the V gene TRBV6-5, with D unresolved. The V end was cut by 7 bases, the J end by 2 bases, with 9 bases between. The CDR3 is made up of 13 amino acids. CDR1 and CDR2 (germline): MNHEY, SVGAGI. Written as DNA, the CDR3 is TGTGCCAGCACCCCCCGCCCCTACAATGAGCAGTTCTTC. Amino acids: CASTPRPYNEQFF.

The rearrangement joins TRBV5-1 to TRBJ2-7; 8 bases line up with TRBD1. There are 17 residues in the CDR3. Looked up from germline, CDR1 is SGHRS and CDR2 is YFSETQ. V was clipped by 2 bases and J by 3 bases; unmatched bases: 13. Written as DNA, the CDR3 is TGCGCCAGCAGCTTTAACGTTCGGACAGGGATCATCTACGAGCAGTACTTC. Its translation is CASSFNVRTGIIYEQYF.

The chain carries TRBV7-7 and TRBJ2-1; a weak D match, TRBD2 (5 bases). Trimming removed 1 base at V and 7 bases at J, with 11 bases between. CDR3 length: 14 residues. In germline, CDR1 is SSHAT, CDR2 FNYEAQ (reference sequence). DNA for the CDR3: TGTGCCAGCAGCTTAGAGCCGGGGTCAAATGAGCAGTTCTTC. Protein: CASSLEPGSNEQFF.

The chain links TRBV29-1 to TRBJ1-3, with D tentatively TRBD1 (5 bases). CDR3 length: 15 amino acids. CDR1 and CDR2 (germline): SQVTM, ANQGSEA. V lost 3 bases and J 2 bases, leaving 14 bases between the germline ends. CDR3 amino acids: CSVDPQGGTGNTIYF. The CDR3 coding sequence is TGCAGCGTTGACCCGCAGGGAGGTACTGGAAACACCATATATTTT.

This chain joins TRBV5-6 and TRBJ2-3, with D perhaps assigned TRBD1 or TRBD2 (5 bases each). CDR3 length: 14 amino acids. V dropped 6 bases and J dropped 5 bases, with 16 bases sitting between them. CDR1 SGHDT and CDR2 YYEEEE come from the germline V gene. CDR3 in amino acids: CASTRDQRGDTQYF. DNA of the CDR3: TGTGCCAGCACCAGGGACCAGAGGGGAGATACGCAGTATTTT. The entire variable domain, with the rest obtained from reference TRBV5-6 and TRBJ2-3, is as follows: DAGVTQSPTHLIKTRGQQVTLRCSPKSGHDTVSWYQQALGQGPQFIFQYYEEEERQRGNFPDRFSGHQFPNYSSELNVNALLLGDSALYLCASTRDQRGDTQYFGPGTRLTVL.

The rearrangement uses TRBV7-6 and TRBJ2-2, with TRBD1 matching 8 bases. This CDR3 region has 15 residues. Germline-derived CDR1 and CDR2 are SGHVS and FNYEAQ. Trimming took 2 bases from V and 3 from J; bases not matched to a gene: 2. The CDR3 nucleotides are TGTGCCAGCAGCTTACAGGGGGCAGACACCGGGGAGCTGTTTTTT. It translates to CASSLQGADTGELFF.

This clone was picked up one time. The rearrangement links TRBV30 to TRBJ1-3; D remains ambiguous. The CDR3 runs 13 residues. The V and J ends lost 2 bases and 2 bases respectively, with 7 bases between them. Germline CDR1 reads GTSNPN; CDR2 reads SVGIG (reference sequence). The CDR3 DNA reads TGTGCCTGGAGTCCCCTAGCTGGAAACACCATATATTTT. Translation gives CAWSPLAGNTIYF.

Remarks on this clone: One end of the junction fails to match germline, which may point to a read error. This rearrangement joins TRBV6-5 to TRBJ1-1; 11 bases map to TRBD1. Germline assignment: CDR1 MNHEY and CDR2 SVGAGI. CDR3 length: 15 residues. CDR3 loop: CASSYSPGTGGNVLF. The CDR3 DNA is TGTGCCAGCAGTTACTCTCCAGGGACAGGGGGTAATGTTCTCTTT.

This clone came up once. CDR3 sequence (DNA): TGTGCCAGCAGCTTAGACCTTACGGGGAACACTGAAGCTTTCTTT. Protein sequence: CASSLDLTGNTEAFF. This chain uses TRBV7-6 with TRBJ1-1; D is unresolved. V was pared by 1 base and J by 1 base, with 10 bases between. Per germline, CDR1 SGHVS and CDR2 FNYEAQ. The length of the CDR3 is 15 residues.

This clone was detected once. The chain links TRBV2 to TRBJ1-5; 7 bases align to TRBD1. Trimming removed 7 bases from V and 2 bases from J; junction bases left unmatched: 5. The germline V gene has CDR1 SNHLY and CDR2 FYNNEI. The CDR3 consists of 14 residues. The CDR3 spells CASNLGTGNQPQHF. The DNA of the CDR3 is TGTGCCAGCAACCTTGGGACAGGCAATCAGCCCCAGCATTTT.

V and J are TRBV18 and TRBJ1-1; 9 bases map to TRBD1. The CDR3 consists of 15 residues. Germline V lookup: CDR1 KGHSH, CDR2 LQKENI. V dropped 6 bases and J dropped 3; count of bases not matched to a gene: 8. The DNA of the CDR3 is TGTGCCAGCTCGCCCGGGACAGGGTCGGACACTGAAGCTTTCTTT. Translation gives CASSPGTGSDTEAFF.

The rearrangement links TRBV5-1 to TRBJ1-2, with TRBD1 matching over 9 bases. The V and J ends lost 2 bases and 8 bases, in that order; junction bases with no gene match: 10. The CDR3 extends over 15 amino acids. The germline V gene has CDR1 SGHRS and CDR2 YFSETQ. CDR3 sequence (DNA): TGCGCCAGCAGCTTAGGGATACAGGGGGCTGAAGGCTACACCTTC. This gives the protein CASSLGIQGAEGYTF.

The CDR3 spells CASSQGHRNNEKLFF. Here the CDR3 DNA reads TGCGCCAGCAGCCAAGGGCACAGGAATAATGAAAAACTGTTTTTT. The gene calls are TRBV4-1 and TRBJ1-4; D perhaps matches TRBD1 (5 bases). CDR3 size: 15 residues. V was pared by 1 base and J by 4 bases, with 10 bases between. Germline V CDR1 and CDR2: MGHRA, YSYEKL.

This sequence joins TRBV19 and TRBJ2-1; 7 bases match TRBD2. Looked up from germline, CDR1 is LNHDA and CDR2 is SQIVND (reference sequence). CDR3 length equals 16 residues. Trimming cost V 5 bases and J 5 bases; bases outside gene matches: 12. The CDR3 DNA is TGTGCCAGTAGTCCAACACGAGCGGGAATGGACAATGAGCAGTTCTTC. Translating it yields CASSPTRAGMDNEQFF.

The chain carries TRBV2 and TRBJ2-7; D not certain. Trimming removed 1 base from V and 2 bases from J, with 6 bases in between. Germline CDR1 is SNHLY and CDR2 is FYNNEI. The CDR3 loop spans 13 amino acids. Here the CDR3 DNA reads TGTGCCAGCAGTGAAGGGTCAGCCTACGAGCAGTACTTC. This sequence encodes CASSEGSAYEQYF.

This clone was counted a single time. V usage is TRBV19 and J usage is TRBJ1-3; 10 bases are a match to TRBD1. CDR3 size: 14 residues. Trimming took 7 bases from V and 2 from J; bases not matched to a gene: 2. CDR1 is LNHDA and CDR2 is SQIVND in the germline V gene (reference sequence). CDR3 nucleotides: TGTGCCAGTATCGGGACAGGGGCTGGAAACACCATATATTTT. Amino acid sequence: CASIGTGAGNTIYF.

The chain has TRBV7-6 and TRBJ1-3; D not resolved. Germline V gene sequence: CDR1 SGHVS, CDR2 FNYEAQ. Trimming took 2 bases from V and 0 from J, leaving 5 bases between them. CDR3 length: 14 residues. CDR3: CASSLQISGNTIYF. The DNA for the CDR3 is TGTGCCAGCAGCTTACAGATCTCTGGAAACACCATATATTTT.

The V call is TRBV2, the J call TRBJ1-2; 8 nucleotides line up with TRBD1. Germline values: CDR1 SNHLY, CDR2 FYNNEI. This CDR3 is 13 amino acids long. The J segment lost 2 bases and the V segment lost 4 bases, leaving 0 bases of the junction unmatched. The CDR3 coding sequence is TGTGCCAGCAGTGGACAGGGGAACTATGGCTACACCTTC. Translating it yields CASSGQGNYGYTF.

V and J are TRBV4-2 and TRBJ2-7; the match to TRBD2 covers 9 bases. Germline assignment: CDR1 LGHNA and CDR2 YNFKEQ. The CDR3 length is 16 residues. V lost 0 bases and J lost 5; bases outside the gene matches: 8. CDR3 residues: CASSQDSSGTDHEQYF. The CDR3 DNA follows: TGTGCCAGCAGCCAAGATTCTAGCGGGACCGATCACGAGCAGTACTTC.

V usage is TRBV6-5 and J usage is TRBJ1-2; 7 nucleotides match TRBD1. CDR3 length: 13 residues. CDR1 MNHEY and CDR2 SVGAGI come from the germline V gene. V shed 5 bases and J 7 bases; nucleotides not matched to a gene: 7. CDR3 nucleotides: TGTGCCAGCAGTGATATAGGGGGCGGTGGCTACACCTTC. As protein: CASSDIGGGGYTF.